The 16 T cell receptor beta chains below all came from one sample that was sequenced in a study of blood T cell repertoires in COVID-19. Libraries were prepared by immunoSEQ multiplex PCR; TCRdb keeps only in-frame clonotypes and omits some of them. The sample lists about 87,000 clones; about 80% were seen once. Sequencing input: peripheral blood. The receptors originated from a woman in her forties or fifties with acute or convalescent COVID-19.

The chain carries TRBV5-5 and TRBJ2-1; 8 positions agree with TRBD1. J gave up 4 bases and V 0 bases, and 0 bases lay outside the gene matches. This CDR3 contains 14 residues. The germline V gene encodes CDR1 SGHKS and CDR2 YYEKEE (reference sequence). The CDR3 protein is CASSLGQGYNEQFF. The CDR3, as DNA: TGTGCCAGCAGCTTGGGACAGGGGTACAATGAGCAGTTCTTC.

This clone was counted between two and nine times. V gene TRBV5-1 combines with J gene TRBJ2-1; 7 nucleotides match TRBD1. Germline values: CDR1 SGHRS, CDR2 YFSETQ. There are 16 residues in the CDR3. V gave up 2 bases and J gave up 0 bases; unmatched junction bases: 5. CDR3 region: CASSFLGGRSYNEQFF. Written as DNA, the CDR3 is TGCGCCAGCAGCTTTCTAGGGGGCCGCTCCTACAATGAGCAGTTCTTC.

The chain uses TRBV28 and TRBJ1-2, with 8 bases matching TRBD1. The germline gives CDR1 MDHEN, CDR2 SYDVKM. This CDR3 spans 13 amino acids. The ends lost 6 bases at V and 5 bases at J; junction bases unmatched: 5. Here the CDR3 reads CASSEGTGYGYTF. CDR3 DNA: TGTGCCAGCAGCGAGGGGACAGGTTATGGCTACACCTTC.

The J gene is TRBJ1-3, the V gene TRBV6-1; a weak D match, TRBD1 (5 bases). CDR1 is MNHNS, CDR2 SASEGT, per germline. This CDR3 contains 16 residues. V was trimmed by 2 bases and J by 0 bases, leaving 11 bases between them. The CDR3 coding sequence is TGTGCCAGCAGTGAAAAGGTCGGGGGCTCTGGAAACACCATATATTTT. Translating it yields CASSEKVGGSGNTIYF.

The V and J genes are TRBV28 and TRBJ1-1; D gene unclear. CDR1 is MDHEN, CDR2 SYDVKM, per germline. The CDR3 is 16 residues long. V was clipped by 11 bases and J by 1 base, with 23 bases between them. The CDR3 DNA follows: TGTGCCCTCCTCACCCCGATTGACACCCAGAACACTGAAGCTTTCTTT. This translates into CALLTPIDTQNTEAFF.

The CDR3 DNA reads as TGTGCCAGCGATCCGAGGACAGGGACTGAAGCTTTCTTT. It encodes CASDPRTGTEAFF. V usage is TRBV2 and J usage is TRBJ1-1; TRBD1 agrees at 8 bases. With V trimmed by 8 bases and J by 5 bases, 7 bases remained unmatched. This CDR3 is built from 13 residues. Germline loops: CDR1 SNHLY, CDR2 FYNNEI.

The chain couples TRBV13 to TRBJ1-1; 10 nucleotides match TRBD1. Looked up from germline, CDR1 is PRHDT and CDR2 is FYEKMQ (reference sequence). The length of the CDR3 is 16 residues. The trim removed 2 bases at V and 5 bases at J, leaving 8 bases unmatched. CDR3 nucleotides: TGTGCCAGCAGCTTACTGGACAGGGGGGAAGGTACTGAAGCTTTCTTT. Encoded protein: CASSLLDRGEGTEAFF.

This rearrangement joins TRBV30 to TRBJ1-6; 12 bases align to TRBD1. The germline V gene encodes CDR1 GTSNPN and CDR2 SVGIG (reference sequence). The CDR3 consists of 18 residues. With 3 bases clipped from V and 9 bases from J, the junction kept 15 bases outside the gene matches. The CDR3 nucleotides are TGTGCCTGGAGGCCTCTGGGACAGGGGGCAGGGGGTGGTTCACCCCTCCACTTT. Protein sequence: CAWRPLGQGAGGGSPLHF.

This chain connects TRBV6-5 to TRBJ2-7; a weak D match, TRBD1 (6 bases). Deletions cut 2 bases from V and 5 bases from J, with 13 bases between. The CDR3 is 14 amino acids. Germline CDR1 MNHEY, CDR2 SVGAGI. In DNA, the CDR3 is TGTGCCAGCAGTTACGAGACAGGCGCCCACGAGCAGTACTTC. It yields the protein CASSYETGAHEQYF.

The gene calls are TRBV5-1 and TRBJ2-1; 10 bases align to TRBD2. From germline, CDR1 is SGHRS and CDR2 YFSETQ. V shed 1 base, J shed 0 bases, and the junction held 10 bases outside the gene matches. This CDR3 comprises 19 residues. In nucleotides, the CDR3 is TGCGCCAGCAGCTTGAGGTCCCCTGTAGCGGGGGGCTCCTACAATGAGCAGTTCTTC. Translated, it gives CASSLRSPVAGGSYNEQFF.

The V gene is TRBV28, the J gene TRBJ2-1; 11 bases match TRBD2. The CDR3 runs to 19 residues. After removal of 4 bases from V and 0 bases from J, the junction contained 11 bases not matched to a gene. Germline assignment: CDR1 MDHEN and CDR2 SYDVKM. CDR3 loop: CASSSAGLAGRYSYNEQFF. As DNA, the CDR3 is TGTGCCAGCAGTTCAGCAGGACTAGCGGGCCGTTACTCCTACAATGAGCAGTTCTTC.

The CDR3 reads CASSRQGAGNTIYF. In DNA, the CDR3 is TGCGCCAGCAGCAGACAGGGGGCTGGAAACACCATATATTTT. The chain links TRBV4-1 to TRBJ1-3, with TRBD1 matching over 9 bases. J gave up 2 bases and V 5 bases, and 1 base lay outside the gene matches. The CDR3 is made up of 14 amino acids. CDR1 is MGHRA and CDR2 is YSYEKL in the germline V gene.

In this sample, this clone turned up once. This rearrangement joins TRBV11-2 to TRBJ1-1; D remains unclear. V dropped 4 bases and J dropped 1 base, with 13 bases sitting between them. This CDR3 contains 15 residues. Germline V gene sequence: CDR1 SGHAT, CDR2 FQNNGV. The CDR3 region has the DNA TGTGCCAGCAGCTCGCCTAGAAGAGCGAACACTGAAGCTTTCTTT. Amino acid sequence: CASSSPRRANTEAFF.

The rearrangement uses TRBV5-5 and TRBJ1-1; 7 positions agree with TRBD1. The V segment lost 1 base and the J segment 1 base; nucleotides outside the gene matches: 4. The CDR3 totals 15 residues. Germline loops: CDR1 SGHKS, CDR2 YYEKEE (reference sequence). The CDR3, as DNA: TGTGCCAGCAGCTTGAACAGGGGCGCGAACACTGAAGCTTTCTTT. This gives the protein CASSLNRGANTEAFF.

The V gene is TRBV2, the J gene TRBJ2-1; a weak D match, TRBD1 (7 bases). V was pared by 6 bases and J by 15 bases, with 12 bases between. The germline V gene encodes CDR1 SNHLY and CDR2 FYNNEI. The CDR3 contains 10 residues. The CDR3 nucleotides are TGTGCCAGCAGCGACAGGGAGGCGTTCTTC. It specifies CASSDREAFF.

J is TRBJ2-1 and V is TRBV7-2; D is perhaps TRBD2 (6 bases). V gave up 3 bases and J gave up 7 bases, with 16 bases separating them. Germline assignment: CDR1 SGHTA and CDR2 FQGNSA. The CDR3 has 15 amino acids. DNA of the CDR3: TGTGCCAGCAGCTTCTATGGAGCGGGCAGGAATGAGCAGTTCTTC. Translated, it gives CASSFYGAGRNEQFF. The complete variable domain, with remaining parts taken from reference TRBV7-2 and TRBJ2-1, reads GAGVSQSPSNKVTEKGKDVELRCDPISGHTALYWYRQSLGQGLEFLIYFQGNSAPDKSGLPSDRFSAERTGGSVSTLTIQRTQQEDSAVYLCASSFYGAGRNEQFFGPGTRLTVL.